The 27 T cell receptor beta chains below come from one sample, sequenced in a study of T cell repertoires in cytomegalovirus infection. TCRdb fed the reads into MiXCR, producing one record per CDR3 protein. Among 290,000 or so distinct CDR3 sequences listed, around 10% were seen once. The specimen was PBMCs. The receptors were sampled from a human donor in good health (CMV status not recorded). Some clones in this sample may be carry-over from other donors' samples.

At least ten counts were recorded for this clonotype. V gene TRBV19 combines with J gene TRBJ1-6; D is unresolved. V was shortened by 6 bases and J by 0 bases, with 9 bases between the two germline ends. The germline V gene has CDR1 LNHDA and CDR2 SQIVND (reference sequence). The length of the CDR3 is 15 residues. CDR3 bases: TGTGCCAGTAGGACCCGGGGCTCCTATAATTCACCCCTCCACTTT. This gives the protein CASRTRGSYNSPLHF.

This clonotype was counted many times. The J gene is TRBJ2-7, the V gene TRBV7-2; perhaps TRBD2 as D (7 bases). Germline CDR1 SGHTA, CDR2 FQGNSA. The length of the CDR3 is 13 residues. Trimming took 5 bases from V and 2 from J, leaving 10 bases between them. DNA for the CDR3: TGTGCCAGCAGCGTAGGGGGGGCCTACGAGCAGTACTTC. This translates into CASSVGGAYEQYF. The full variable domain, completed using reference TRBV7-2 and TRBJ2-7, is GAGVSQSPSNKVTEKGKDVELRCDPISGHTALYWYRQSLGQGLEFLIYFQGNSAPDKSGLPSDRFSAERTGGSVSTLTIQRTQQEDSAVYLCASSVGGAYEQYFGPGTRLTVT.

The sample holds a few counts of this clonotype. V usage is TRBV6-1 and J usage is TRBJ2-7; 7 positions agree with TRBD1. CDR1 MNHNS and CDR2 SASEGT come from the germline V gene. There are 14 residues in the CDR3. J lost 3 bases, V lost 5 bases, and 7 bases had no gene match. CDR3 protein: CASSRTGLVYEQYV. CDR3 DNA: TGTGCCAGCAGTCGGACAGGACTCGTCTACGAGCAGTACGTC.

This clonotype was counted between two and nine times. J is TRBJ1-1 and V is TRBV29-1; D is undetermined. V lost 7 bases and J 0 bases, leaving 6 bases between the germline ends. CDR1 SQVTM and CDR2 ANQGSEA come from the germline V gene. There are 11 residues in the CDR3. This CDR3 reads CSGAMNTEAFF. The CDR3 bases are TGCAGCGGGGCTATGAACACTGAAGCTTTCTTT.

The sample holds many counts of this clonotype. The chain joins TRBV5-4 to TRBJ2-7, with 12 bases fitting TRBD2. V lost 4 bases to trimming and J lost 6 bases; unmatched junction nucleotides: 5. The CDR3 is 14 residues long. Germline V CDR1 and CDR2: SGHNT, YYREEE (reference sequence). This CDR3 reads CASSARTSGVEQYF. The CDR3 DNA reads TGTGCCAGCAGCGCAAGGACTAGCGGGGTCGAGCAGTACTTC.

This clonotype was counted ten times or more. The CDR3 loop is CASSPWENEKLFF. In DNA, the CDR3 is TGTGCCAGCAGTCCCTGGGAAAATGAAAAACTGTTTTTT. V gene TRBV28 combines with J gene TRBJ1-4; D gene unclear. The length of the CDR3 is 13 residues. Looked up from germline, CDR1 is MDHEN and CDR2 is SYDVKM. Trimming pared 5 bases from V and 5 bases from J, leaving 9 bases between.

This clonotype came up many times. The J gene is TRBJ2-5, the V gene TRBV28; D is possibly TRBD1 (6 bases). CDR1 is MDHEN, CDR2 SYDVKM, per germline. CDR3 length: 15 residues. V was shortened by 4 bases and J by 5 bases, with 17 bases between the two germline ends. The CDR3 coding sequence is TGTGCCAGCAGTTCCTCGGGAACCAGGGGTGAGACCCAGTACTTC. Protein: CASSSSGTRGETQYF.

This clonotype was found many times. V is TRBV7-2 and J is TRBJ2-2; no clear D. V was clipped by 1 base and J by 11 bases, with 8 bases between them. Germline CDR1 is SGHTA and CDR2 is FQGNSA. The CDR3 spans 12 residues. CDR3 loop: CASSLERGELFF. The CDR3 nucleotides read TGTGCCAGCAGCTTAGAGAGAGGAGAGCTGTTTTTT.

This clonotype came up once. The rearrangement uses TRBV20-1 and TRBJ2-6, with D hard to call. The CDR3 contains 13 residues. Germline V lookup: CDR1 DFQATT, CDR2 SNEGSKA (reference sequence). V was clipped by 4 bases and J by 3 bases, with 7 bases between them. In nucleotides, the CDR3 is TGCAGTGCTACCCTCGATGGGGCCAACGTCCTGACTTTC. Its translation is CSATLDGANVLTF.

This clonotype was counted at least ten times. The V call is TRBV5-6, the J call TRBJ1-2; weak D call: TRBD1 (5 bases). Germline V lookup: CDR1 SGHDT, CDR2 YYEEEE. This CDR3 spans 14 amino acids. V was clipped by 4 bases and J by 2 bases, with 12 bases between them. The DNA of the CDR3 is TGTGCCAGCAGCCGTGCGGGGGAAAACTATGGCTACACCTTC. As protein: CASSRAGENYGYTF.

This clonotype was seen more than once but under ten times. CDR3 region: CASRLLEEWETQYF. The CDR3 DNA is TGTGCCAGCAGACTCCTAGAAGAATGGGAGACCCAGTACTTC. This rearrangement joins TRBV6-5 to TRBJ2-5; D gene unclear. The V gene lost 6 bases and the J gene lost 5 bases, with 16 bases spanning the gap. CDR1 is MNHEY, CDR2 SVGAGI, per germline. The CDR3 extends over 14 amino acids.

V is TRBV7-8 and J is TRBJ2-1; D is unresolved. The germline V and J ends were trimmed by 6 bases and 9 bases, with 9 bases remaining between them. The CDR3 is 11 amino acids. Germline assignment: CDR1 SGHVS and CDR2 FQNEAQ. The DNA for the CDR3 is TGTGCCAGCAGAGGGCCACGTGAGCAGTTCTTC. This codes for CASRGPREQFF.

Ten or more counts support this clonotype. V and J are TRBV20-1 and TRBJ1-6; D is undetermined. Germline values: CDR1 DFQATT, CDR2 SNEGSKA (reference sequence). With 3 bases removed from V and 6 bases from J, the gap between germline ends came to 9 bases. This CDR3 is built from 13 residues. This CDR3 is CSASNSINSPLHF. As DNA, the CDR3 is TGCAGTGCTAGTAACAGCATTAATTCACCCCTCCACTTT.

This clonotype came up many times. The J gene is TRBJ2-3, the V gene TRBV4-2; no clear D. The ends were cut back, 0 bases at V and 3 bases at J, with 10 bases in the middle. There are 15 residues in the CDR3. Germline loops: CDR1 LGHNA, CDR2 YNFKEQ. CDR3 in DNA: TGTGCCAGCAGCCAAGATGAGATAGCAACAGATACGCAGTATTTT. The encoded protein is CASSQDEIATDTQYF.

The CDR3 DNA is TGTGCCAGCGAGAGAAGCTCCTACAATGAGCAGTTCTTC. Protein sequence: CASERSSYNEQFF. The chain recombines TRBV6-2 or TRBV6-3 with TRBJ2-1; D is unclear. V was pared by 8 bases and J by 0 bases, with 8 bases between. The CDR3 has 13 residues. Per germline, CDR1 MNHEY and CDR2 SVGEGT.

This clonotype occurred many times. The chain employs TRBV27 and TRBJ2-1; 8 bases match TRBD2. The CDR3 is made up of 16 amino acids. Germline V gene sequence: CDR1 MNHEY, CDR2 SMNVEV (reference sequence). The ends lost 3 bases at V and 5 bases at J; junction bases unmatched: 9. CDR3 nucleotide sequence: TGTGCCAGCAGTTTCGGGGGGGGGTACCGCGACAATGAGCAGTTCTTC. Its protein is CASSFGGGYRDNEQFF.

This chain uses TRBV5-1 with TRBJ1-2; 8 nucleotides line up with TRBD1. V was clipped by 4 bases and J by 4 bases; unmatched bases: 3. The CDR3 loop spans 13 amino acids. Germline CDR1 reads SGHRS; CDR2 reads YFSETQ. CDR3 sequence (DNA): TGCGCCAGCAGCGGGACAGGAGTCTATGGCTACACCTTC. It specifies CASSGTGVYGYTF.

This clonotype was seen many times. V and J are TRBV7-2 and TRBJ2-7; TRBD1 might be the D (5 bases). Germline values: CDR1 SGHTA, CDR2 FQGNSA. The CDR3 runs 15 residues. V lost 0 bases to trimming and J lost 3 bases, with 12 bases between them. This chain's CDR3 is CASSLAAGPNYEQYV. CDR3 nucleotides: TGTGCCAGCAGCTTAGCGGCAGGGCCCAACTACGAGCAGTACGTC.

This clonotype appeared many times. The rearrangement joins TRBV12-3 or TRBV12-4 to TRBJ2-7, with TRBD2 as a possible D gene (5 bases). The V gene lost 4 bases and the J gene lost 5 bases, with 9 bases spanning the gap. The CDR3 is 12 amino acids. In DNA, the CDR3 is TGTGCCAGCAGTTACACTAGTAACGAGCAGTACTTC. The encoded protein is CASSYTSNEQYF.

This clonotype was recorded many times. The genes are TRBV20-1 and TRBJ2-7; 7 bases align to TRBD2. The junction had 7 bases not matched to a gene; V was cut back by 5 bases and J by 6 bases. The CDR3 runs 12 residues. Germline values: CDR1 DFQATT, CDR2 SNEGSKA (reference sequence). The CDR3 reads CSAYGGTGEQYF. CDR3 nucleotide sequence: TGCAGTGCTTACGGGGGGACGGGCGAGCAGTACTTC.

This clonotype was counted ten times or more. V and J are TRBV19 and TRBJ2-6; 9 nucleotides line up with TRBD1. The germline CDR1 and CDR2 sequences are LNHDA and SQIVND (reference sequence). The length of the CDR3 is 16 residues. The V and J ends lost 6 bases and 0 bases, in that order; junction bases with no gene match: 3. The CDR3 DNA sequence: TGTGCCAGTAGCGAGACAGGGGGCTCTGGGGCCAACGTCCTGACTTTC. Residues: CASSETGGSGANVLTF.

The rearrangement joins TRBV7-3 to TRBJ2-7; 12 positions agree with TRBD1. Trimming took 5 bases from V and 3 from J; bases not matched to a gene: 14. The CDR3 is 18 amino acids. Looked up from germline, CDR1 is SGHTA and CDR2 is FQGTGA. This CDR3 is CASSLPTGQGAGNYEQYV. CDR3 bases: TGTGCCAGCAGCCTCCCCACGGGACAGGGGGCAGGGAACTACGAGCAGTACGTC.

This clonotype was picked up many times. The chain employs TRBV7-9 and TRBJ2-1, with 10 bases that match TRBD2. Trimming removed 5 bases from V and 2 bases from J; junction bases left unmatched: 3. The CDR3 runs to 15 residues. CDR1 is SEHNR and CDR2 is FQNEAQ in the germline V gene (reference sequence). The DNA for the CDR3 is TGTGCCAGCAGCCAGAGCGGGGGGGCCTACAATGAGCAGTTCTTC. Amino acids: CASSQSGGAYNEQFF.

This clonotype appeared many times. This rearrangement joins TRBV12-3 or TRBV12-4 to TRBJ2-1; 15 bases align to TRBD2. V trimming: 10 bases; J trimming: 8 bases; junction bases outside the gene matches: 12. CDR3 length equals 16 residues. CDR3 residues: CAITISGTSGGYEQFF. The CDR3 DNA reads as TGTGCCATCACGATTTCCGGGACTAGCGGGGGGTATGAGCAGTTCTTC.

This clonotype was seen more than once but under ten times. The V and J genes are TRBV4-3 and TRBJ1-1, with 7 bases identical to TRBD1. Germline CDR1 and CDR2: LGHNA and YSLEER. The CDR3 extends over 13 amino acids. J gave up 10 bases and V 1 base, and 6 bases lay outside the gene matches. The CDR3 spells CASSQGTGLVAFF. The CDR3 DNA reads TGCGCCAGCAGCCAAGGGACAGGTCTAGTAGCTTTCTTT.

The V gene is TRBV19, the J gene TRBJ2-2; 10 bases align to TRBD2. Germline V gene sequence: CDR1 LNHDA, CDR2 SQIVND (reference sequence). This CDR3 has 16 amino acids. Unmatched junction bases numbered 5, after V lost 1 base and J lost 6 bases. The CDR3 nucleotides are TGTGCCAGTAGTATAGCGAGCGGGGGGGGTTCCGGGGAGCTGTTTTTT. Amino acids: CASSIASGGGSGELFF.

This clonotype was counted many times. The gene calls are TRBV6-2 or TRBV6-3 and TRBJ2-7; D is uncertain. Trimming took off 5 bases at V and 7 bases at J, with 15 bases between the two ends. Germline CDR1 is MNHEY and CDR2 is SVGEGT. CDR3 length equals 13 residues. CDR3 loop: CASSHAWSQEQYV. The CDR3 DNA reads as TGTGCCAGCAGTCACGCTTGGAGTCAGGAGCAGTACGTC.